This T cell receptor beta chain was sequenced during a study of cytomegalovirus exposure and HLA in healthy donors listed by TCRdb under 2017. As for the study more broadly: The 666 repertoires of the first cohort and the 120 validation repertoires were produced on the same platform, according to a later analysis. The study was designed to test whether signatures of past pathogen exposure could be identified by cataloging public T cell receptors. Along with the approximately 650-subject first cohort, a separate validation cohort of 120 different subjects was used. High-throughput TCR immunosequencing, statistical association of individual TCRs with disease status, and machine learning were combined to predict cytomegalovirus infection status. On the study overall, not on this receptor specifically: Most TCR sequences were observed very rarely across donors, whereas some public TCRs were present in many individuals. Of the cluster scores, roughly 95% were above 0 in a later analysis, which found that TCRs clustered in the first cohort also tended to co-occur in the approximately 110 validation repertoires. In vitro tests confirmed that three of the cytomegalovirus-associated TCR beta chains recognize cytomegalovirus antigens. The authors suggested that the approach could potentially be extended to other disease states and immunological phenotypes. The classifier was reported to diagnose cytomegalovirus status with high specificity and sensitivity in both the original and validation cohorts. The study gave a list of about 160 TCR beta chains associated with cytomegalovirus. A later analysis lacked HLA typing for the validation cohort, so it scored co-occurrence in that cohort across all 120 or so repertoires.

Its CDR3 holds 16 amino acids, cysteine through phenylalanine. The entry retains the CDR3 DNA only, 48 bases that are in frame from base 1. CDR1 SGHRS and CDR2 YFSETQ are derived from the germline V gene. Trimming accounts for 5 bases at V and 0 bases at J, while the number of junction bases matched to no gene is 6. Separate from the roughly 700-subject first cohort, the validation cohort of about 120 subjects was the group to which the donors belonged. The protocol used for the library was the immunoSEQ multiplex PCR assay. For the original study's pipeline: To diagnose cytomegalovirus status from the catalog of TCR beta chain sequences, a statistical classification framework was built. TCRdb obtained this table from immuneACCESS and retained in-frame rearrangements with V and J assigned. These tables miss some clones; where compared with another copy, unresolved V genes account for less than half of the shortfall, and the remainder is unexplained. Clone size and V and J calls were adopted from that table, with D and trimming inferred from the DNA. The sample profile shows more than 200,000 clones; over 75% of them were found once. Around 12% of the sample lies in the top ten.

About this clone: Its antigen remains unidentified. No much larger clone exists at a distance of one base, and base qualities are not known.

The sample was PBMCs. The V gene is TRBV5-1 and the J gene is TRBJ2-3; 10 bases in between match TRBD2. This TCR was recovered from a man younger than 30 in good health and CMV-seropositive. CDR3 region: CASSLLTSGSTDTQYF. The DNA sequence follows: TGCGCCAGCAGTTTGTTGACTAGCGGGAGCACAGATACGCAGTATTTT.